One and the same sample provided the 25 T cell receptor beta chains below, sequenced in a study of T cell repertoires in cytomegalovirus infection (dated by TCRdb to about 2019). Reads for this sample came from an Illumina HiSeq 1500. TCRdb itself trimmed the public reads at Q25 with fastp, ran MiXCR and retained productive beta chains. Rows matching on CDR3 protein sequence are summarized as one entry with the most common DNA and genes. Within this sample are around 230,000 distinct CDR3 sequences, with 6.5% of them counted one time only. Around 6.5% of the sample belongs to the ten largest clones. The source material was PBMCs. Receptors were obtained from a human donor in good health (CMV status not recorded). Some clones in this sample may be carry-over from other donors' samples.

The table lists this clonotype with many counts. The V and J genes are TRBV30 and TRBJ1-1, with D tentatively TRBD1 (5 bases). The germline CDR1 and CDR2 sequences are GTSNPN and SVGIG (reference sequence). The CDR3 covers 14 residues. V was cut by 4 bases and J by 1 base, with 13 bases left in between. DNA of the CDR3: TGTGCCTGGAAATCCTGGCAGGGGAACACTGAAGCTTTCTTT. It is translated as CAWKSWQGNTEAFF.

At least ten counts were recorded for this clonotype. The V gene is TRBV10-3, the J gene TRBJ1-4, with 7 bases that match TRBD1. The trim removed 3 bases at V and 8 bases at J, leaving 12 bases unmatched. The germline V gene encodes CDR1 ENHRY and CDR2 SYGVKD. The CDR3 extends over 16 amino acids. The CDR3 sequence is CAISDPQGSRGEKLFF. The CDR3 nucleotides are TGTGCCATCAGTGACCCACAGGGGTCGAGGGGAGAAAAACTGTTTTTT.

V gene TRBV9 combines with J gene TRBJ1-4; no reliable D call. Trimming shortened V by 0 bases and J by 3 bases, and 9 bases separated the two germline ends. In germline, CDR1 is SGDLS, CDR2 YYNGEE. CDR3 length: 15 residues. As DNA, the CDR3 is TGTGCCAGCAGCGTAGTCGGGGATCCTAATGAAAAACTGTTTTTT. Translated: CASSVVGDPNEKLFF.

In this sample, this clonotype turned up many times. The chain links TRBV20-1 to TRBJ2-1; TRBD2 agrees at 8 bases. The length of the CDR3 is 15 residues. Trimming took 1 base from V and 2 from J; bases not matched to a gene: 4. Germline values: CDR1 DFQATT, CDR2 SNEGSKA (reference sequence). The chain's CDR3 is CSARAGTSAYNEQFF. In DNA form, the CDR3 reads TGCAGTGCTAGAGCCGGGACTAGTGCCTACAATGAGCAGTTCTTC.

In this sample, this clonotype turned up many times. V is TRBV7-2 and J is TRBJ2-7; 9 nucleotides match TRBD2. The CDR3 covers 14 residues. The V segment lost 7 bases and the J segment 4 bases; nucleotides outside the gene matches: 8. Germline loops: CDR1 SGHTA, CDR2 FQGNSA. CDR3 sequence (DNA): TGTGCCAGCAACCGACTAGCGGAATCTTACGAGCAGTACTTC. Amino acids: CASNRLAESYEQYF. Looking up the rest from reference TRBV7-2 and TRBJ2-7 gives the full variable domain: GAGVSQSPSNKVTEKGKDVELRCDPISGHTALYWYRQSLGQGLEFLIYFQGNSAPDKSGLPSDRFSAERTGGSVSTLTIQRTQQEDSAVYLCASNRLAESYEQYFGPGTRLTVT.

Many counts were recorded for this clonotype. As DNA, the CDR3 is TGTGCCAGCAGCCAACAACGAAAGCTAGCGGGGTTGGTGGGAAGCACAGATACGCAGTATTTT. This encodes CASSQQRKLAGLVGSTDTQYF. The rearrangement joins TRBV4-2 to TRBJ2-3; 9 bases are a match to TRBD2. The germline V gene has CDR1 LGHNA and CDR2 YNFKEQ. The CDR3 runs 21 residues. The V gene end was trimmed by 2 bases and the J gene end by 0 bases; junction bases not matched to a gene: 18.

In this sample, this clonotype turned up many times. The chain combines TRBV6-6 with TRBJ1-4, with 9 bases identical to TRBD1. J gave up 1 base and V 0 bases, and 3 bases lay outside the gene matches. This CDR3 has 17 amino acids. The V gene's germline CDR1 is MNHNY and CDR2 SVGAGI (reference sequence). The CDR3 DNA sequence: TGTGCCAGCAGTTACTCCCCGGACAGGGGAACTAATGAAAAACTGTTTTTT. This gives the protein CASSYSPDRGTNEKLFF.

This clonotype was seen ten or more times. The chain joins TRBV7-2 to TRBJ1-4, with 7 positions matching TRBD1. V shed 5 bases and J 8 bases; nucleotides not matched to a gene: 8. The CDR3 totals 14 residues. The germline gives CDR1 SGHTA, CDR2 FQGNSA. CDR3 protein: CASSLYRDSEKLFF. The CDR3 bases are TGTGCCAGCAGCCTATACCGGGACAGCGAAAAACTGTTTTTT.

In its sample, this clonotype was seen many times. The CDR3 DNA is TGTGCCATCAGGGACTTCAACTACGAGCAGTACTTC. Its protein product is CAIRDFNYEQYF. The rearrangement links TRBV10-3 to TRBJ2-7; the D gene is possibly TRBD2 (5 bases). The V end was cut by 6 bases, the J end by 3 bases, with 9 bases between. The CDR3 is made up of 12 amino acids. CDR1 ENHRY and CDR2 SYGVKD come from the germline V gene.

This clonotype was counted many times. The chain couples TRBV7-8 to TRBJ1-4, with TRBD1 matching over 7 bases. In germline, CDR1 is SGHVS, CDR2 FQNEAQ. The CDR3 extends over 13 amino acids. V shed 3 bases, J shed 13 bases, and the junction held 8 bases outside the gene matches. The CDR3 sequence is CASSFTEGAGLFF. The CDR3, as DNA: TGTGCCAGCAGCTTCACGGAGGGGGCTGGACTGTTTTTT.

This clonotype was seen repeatedly, ten times or more. The chain links TRBV28 to TRBJ1-1; D unresolved. With 6 bases removed from V and 4 bases from J, the gap between germline ends came to 15 bases. The CDR3 is 14 residues long. The V gene's germline CDR1 is MDHEN and CDR2 SYDVKM. The CDR3 bases are TGTGCCAGCAGCCCGTTGGTTAGGGTCACTGAAGCTTTCTTT. Translated: CASSPLVRVTEAFF.

This clonotype was picked up many times. The chain couples TRBV20-1 to TRBJ2-5, with a possible D match to TRBD2 (6 bases). CDR3 size: 13 residues. Germline CDR1 is DFQATT and CDR2 is SNEGSKA (reference sequence). Trimming stripped 5 bases from V and 4 bases from J, with 14 bases between. CDR3 in DNA: TGCAGTGCTGTATTAAGGGGAGGAGAGACCCAGTACTTC. Its translation is CSAVLRGGETQYF.

This clonotype has a count of ten or more. The V gene is TRBV12-3 or TRBV12-4, the J gene TRBJ1-1, with unresolved D. With 2 bases removed from V and 0 bases from J, the gap between germline ends came to 10 bases. The CDR3 totals 15 residues. The CDR3 here is CASSLPGGMNTEAFF. In DNA form, the CDR3 reads TGTGCCAGCAGTTTACCTGGCGGCATGAACACTGAAGCTTTCTTT.

This clonotype showed up many times. CDR3 sequence (DNA): TGTGCCAGCAGTTTCGAGGGGCCCTCCTACGAGCAGTACTTC. This translates into CASSFEGPSYEQYF. The chain recombines TRBV28 with TRBJ2-7; possibly TRBD1 or TRBD2 for D (5 bases each). The CDR3 consists of 14 residues. V was trimmed by 3 bases and J by 0 bases, leaving 9 bases between them. Germline lookup yields CDR1 MDHEN and CDR2 SYDVKM.

This chain joins TRBV28 and TRBJ1-5, with D possibly TRBD1 on 6 matching bases. The CDR3 is made up of 17 amino acids. The V gene's germline CDR1 is MDHEN and CDR2 SYDVKM. V was clipped by 4 bases and J by 0 bases, with 16 bases between them. CDR3 region: CASSSPMTGYSNQPQHF. For the CDR3, the DNA is TGTGCCAGCAGTTCTCCGATGACAGGCTATAGCAATCAGCCCCAGCATTTT.

The sample holds a few counts of this clonotype. The chain is built from TRBV7-9 and TRBJ1-1; 7 positions agree with TRBD1. V gave up 5 bases and J gave up 1 base; unmatched junction bases: 7. From germline, CDR1 is SEHNR and CDR2 FQNEAQ (reference sequence). This CDR3 region has 15 residues. In DNA form, the CDR3 reads TGTGCCAGCAGCCCGCTGACAGGGTGGAACACTGAAGCTTTCTTT. This codes for CASSPLTGWNTEAFF.

This clonotype was counted ten times or more. This chain uses TRBV5-1 with TRBJ2-7; D unclear. Germline V gene sequence: CDR1 SGHRS, CDR2 YFSETQ. Trimming took off 1 base at V and 0 bases at J, with 8 bases between the two ends. There are 14 residues in the CDR3. CDR3 sequence (DNA): TGCGCCAGCAGCTTGACCTTTGGCTCCTACGAGCAGTACTTC. It yields the protein CASSLTFGSYEQYF. The full variable domain, its missing parts supplied by reference TRBV5-1 and TRBJ2-7, is KAGVTQTPRYLIKTRGQQVTLSCSPISGHRSVSWYQQTPGQGLQFLFEYFSETQRNKGNFPGRFSGRQFSNSRSEMNVSTLELGDSALYLCASSLTFGSYEQYFGPGTRLTVT.

This clonotype was detected many times. This rearrangement joins TRBV7-2 to TRBJ2-3; 8 bases map to TRBD2. V dropped 4 bases and J dropped 3; count of bases not matched to a gene: 9. The length of the CDR3 is 16 residues. Germline CDR1 reads SGHTA; CDR2 reads FQGNSA. CDR3 DNA: TGTGCCAGCAGCTCCCCGGGAGGGGGAGGGACAGATACGCAGTATTTT. Translating it yields CASSSPGGGGTDTQYF. The variable domain in full, completed from reference TRBV7-2 and TRBJ2-3, reads GAGVSQSPSNKVTEKGKDVELRCDPISGHTALYWYRQSLGQGLEFLIYFQGNSAPDKSGLPSDRFSAERTGGSVSTLTIQRTQQEDSAVYLCASSSPGGGGTDTQYFGPGTRLTVL.

The chain has TRBV7-2 and TRBJ1-2; D remains ambiguous. Trimming stripped 7 bases from V and 5 bases from J, with 11 bases between. Germline V gives CDR1 SGHTA, CDR2 FQGNSA. This CDR3 spans 12 amino acids. The CDR3 nucleotides read TGTGCCAGCACGGCAGAATATTATGGCTACACCTTC. This encodes CASTAEYYGYTF.

At least ten counts were recorded for this clonotype. The chain uses TRBV7-3 and TRBJ2-2, with D perhaps matching TRBD1 (6 bases). Germline loops: CDR1 SGHTA, CDR2 FQGTGA. V shed 3 bases and J shed 2 bases, with 7 bases lying between them. The CDR3 runs to 14 residues. This CDR3 is CASSLDSNTGELFF. CDR3 coding DNA: TGTGCCAGCAGCTTGGACAGTAACACCGGGGAGCTGTTTTTT. Combining the CDR3 with reference TRBV7-3 and TRBJ2-2 gives the whole variable domain GAGVSQTPSNKVTEKGKYVELRCDPISGHTALYWYRQSLGQGPEFLIYFQGTGAADDSGLPNDRFFAVRPEGSVSTLKIQRTERGDSAVYLCASSLDSNTGELFFGEGSRLTVL.

This clonotype was seen at least ten times. This chain joins TRBV7-9 and TRBJ2-1; TRBD1 matches at 10 bases. This CDR3 contains 15 residues. With 5 bases clipped from V and 5 bases from J, the junction kept 6 bases outside the gene matches. The germline V gene has CDR1 SEHNR and CDR2 FQNEAQ (reference sequence). CDR3 region: CASSKGDRGNNEQFF. The CDR3 DNA sequence: TGTGCCAGCAGCAAAGGGGACAGGGGCAACAATGAGCAGTTCTTC.

This clonotype was observed many times. The chain carries TRBV7-9 and TRBJ1-2, with a weak D call TRBD1 (5 bases). The CDR3 is 13 residues long. V was pared by 4 bases and J by 4 bases, with 10 bases between. Germline lookup yields CDR1 SEHNR and CDR2 FQNEAQ (reference sequence). The CDR3 is CASSSRDGYGYTF. In nucleotides, the CDR3 is TGTGCCAGCAGCTCCCGGGACGGCTATGGCTACACCTTC.

This clonotype was seen at least ten times. The chain joins TRBV6-5 to TRBJ2-5, with TRBD2 matching over 10 bases. The V and J ends lost 0 bases and 6 bases, in that order; junction bases with no gene match: 13. CDR3 length: 18 residues. Germline CDR1 and CDR2: MNHEY and SVGAGI. The DNA of the CDR3 is TGTGCCAGCAGTTACTCGGGTCTAGCGGGGGACCTTCGGCAGACCCAGTACTTC. Translated, it gives CASSYSGLAGDLRQTQYF.

The chain couples TRBV29-1 to TRBJ1-1; D might be TRBD1 (5 bases). CDR3 length: 12 amino acids. Looked up from germline, CDR1 is SQVTM and CDR2 is ANQGSEA. V shed 6 bases and J shed 5 bases, with 13 bases lying between them. CDR3 nucleotides: TGCAGCGTCCAGGGCAGTGGGACTGAAGCTTTCTTT. Protein: CSVQGSGTEAFF.

This clonotype was counted at least ten times. This sequence joins TRBV5-1 and TRBJ1-4; possibly TRBD1 for D (5 bases). Trimming stripped 4 bases from V and 5 bases from J, with 15 bases between. Germline lookup yields CDR1 SGHRS and CDR2 YFSETQ. The CDR3 consists of 15 residues. CDR3 DNA sequence: TGCGCCAGCAGCCTGGACGGGAGGGGAAATGAAAAACTGTTTTTT. It specifies CASSLDGRGNEKLFF.